One and the same sample provided the 18 T cell receptor beta chains below, sequenced in a study of CD8 T cells in ankylosing spondylitis. TCRdb ran MiXCR on the 5' RACE reads and lists one entry per CDR3 protein. This sample has 200,000 to 250,000 distinct CDR3 sequences, with 9.5% to 12% found just once. The material sequenced was blood, either unsorted or a sorted T cell fraction (not recorded which). All receptors come from a male donor with ankylosing spondylitis or in good health (not recorded which).

This clonotype has ten or more counts. This chain joins TRBV20-1 and TRBJ2-3, with D perhaps TRBD1 (6 bases). Germline CDR1 DFQATT, CDR2 SNEGSKA (reference sequence). V was pared by 1 base and J by 0 bases, with 17 bases between. The CDR3 spans 17 residues. CDR3 DNA: TGCAGTGCTAGAGTTTGGGACACCAGCACTAGCACAGATACGCAGTATTTT. Its translation: CSARVWDTSTSTDTQYF.

This clonotype occurred many times. The chain recombines TRBV5-1 with TRBJ2-3; 7 bases align to TRBD1. The CDR3 totals 15 residues. The trim removed 0 bases at V and 6 bases at J, leaving 7 bases unmatched. In germline, CDR1 is SGHRS, CDR2 YFSETQ. CDR3 DNA sequence: TGCGCCAGCAGCTTGGGACAGGGTCATCCCGATACGCAGTATTTT. This codes for CASSLGQGHPDTQYF.

This clonotype showed up many times. The gene calls are TRBV12-3 or TRBV12-4 and TRBJ2-7, with a tentative D call TRBD2 (6 bases). V was clipped by 1 base and J by 0 bases, with 16 bases between them. The CDR3 loop spans 17 amino acids. The CDR3 DNA is TGTGCCAGCAGTTTAGAAGCAGGAGGGACCAGCTCCTACGAGCAGTACTTC. Residues: CASSLEAGGTSSYEQYF.

This clonotype was found many times. This chain connects TRBV15 to TRBJ2-1; 7 bases line up with TRBD2. The V gene's germline CDR1 is LNHNV and CDR2 YYDKDF (reference sequence). V dropped 5 bases and J dropped 0; count of bases not matched to a gene: 7. The CDR3 length is 16 residues. The CDR3 protein is CATSAGDLSSYNEQFF. CDR3 coding DNA: TGTGCCACCAGCGCGGGGGACTTGAGCTCCTACAATGAGCAGTTCTTC. Together with reference TRBV15 and TRBJ2-1, the CDR3 gives the full variable domain: DAMVIQNPRYQVTQFGKPVTLSCSQTLNHNVMYWYQQKSSQAPKLLFHYYDKDFNNEADTPDNFQSRRPNTSFCFLDIRSPGLGDTAMYLCATSAGDLSSYNEQFFGPGTRLTVL.

This clonotype was detected many times. This chain links TRBV5-1 with TRBJ2-3; D remains ambiguous. Germline V gene data show CDR1 as SGHRS and CDR2 as YFSETQ. Between the trimmed V and J ends, which lost 0 bases and 0 bases, there was a span of 17 bases. This CDR3 has 18 residues. CDR3 nucleotides: TGCGCCAGCAGCTTGGGGGTTTTTAACGCCTCAAGCACAGATACGCAGTATTTT. Amino acids: CASSLGVFNASSTDTQYF.

In its sample, this clonotype was seen many times. The J gene is TRBJ2-1, the V gene TRBV20-1; 9 bases agree with TRBD2. Germline loops: CDR1 DFQATT, CDR2 SNEGSKA (reference sequence). The CDR3 runs to 16 residues. The V gene end was trimmed by 0 bases and the J gene end by 0 bases; junction bases not matched to a gene: 3. This CDR3 reads CSARDGSGSSYNEQFF. The CDR3 DNA reads TGCAGTGCTAGAGATGGTAGCGGGAGCTCCTACAATGAGCAGTTCTTC.

This clonotype came up once. The V call is TRBV2, the J call TRBJ2-3; 7 bases are a match to TRBD1. Per germline, CDR1 SNHLY and CDR2 FYNNEI. This CDR3 region has 13 residues. V lost 8 bases and J lost 6; bases outside the gene matches: 8. CDR3: CASLGVTGDTQYF. Written as DNA, the CDR3 is TGTGCCAGCCTCGGGGTGACAGGGGATACGCAGTATTTT.

This clonotype was detected ten times or more. The CDR3, as DNA: TGCGCCAGCAGCTCTCGAACCGGTAATAACAACTATGGCTACACCTTC. As protein: CASSSRTGNNNYGYTF. The chain combines TRBV5-1 with TRBJ1-2; D is unclear. The CDR3 runs to 16 residues. V lost 3 bases to trimming and J lost 2 bases, with 17 bases between them. Germline V gene data show CDR1 as SGHRS and CDR2 as YFSETQ.

This clonotype was observed many times. This sequence joins TRBV5-1 and TRBJ2-7, with 8 bases identical to TRBD2. Germline loops: CDR1 SGHRS, CDR2 YFSETQ. After removal of 4 bases from V and 4 bases from J, the junction contained 13 bases not matched to a gene. CDR3 length: 16 residues. The DNA of the CDR3 is TGCGCCAGCAGCCTTCGGTCAGCGGGAGTTTGGTACGAGCAGTACTTC. The encoded protein is CASSLRSAGVWYEQYF.

The chain is built from TRBV19 and TRBJ2-1; 7 bases line up with TRBD1. J lost 4 bases, V lost 6 bases, and 9 bases had no gene match. This CDR3 contains 15 residues. Per germline, CDR1 LNHDA and CDR2 SQIVND (reference sequence). The CDR3 nucleotides read TGTGCCAGTAGCCTAGACAGGGACCCATACAATGAGCAGTTCTTC. Protein: CASSLDRDPYNEQFF.

As to this clonotype: A much larger clone lies a single base off, so this may be a read error. CDR3 residues: CASSKTYEQYF. Here the CDR3 DNA reads TGTGCCAGCAGCAAAACCTACGAGCAGTACTTC. The chain carries TRBV7-9 and TRBJ2-7, with unresolved D. Trimming removed 5 bases from V and 2 bases from J, with 4 bases in between. There are 11 residues in the CDR3. Germline values: CDR1 SEHNR, CDR2 FQNEAQ (reference sequence).

This clonotype was counted many times. This chain links TRBV20-1 with TRBJ2-2; 11 bases align to TRBD2. The CDR3 runs to 15 residues. V was pared by 3 bases and J by 7 bases, with 7 bases of the junction left unmatched. CDR1 is DFQATT, CDR2 SNEGSKA, per germline (reference sequence). In DNA form, the CDR3 reads TGCAGTGCTAGGCCGACTAGCGGGAAGGGCGGGGAGCTGTTTTTT. Translating gives CSARPTSGKGGELFF.

CDR3 loop: CATSEKDRVMSEAFF. The CDR3 bases are TGTGCCACCAGTGAGAAGGACAGGGTAATGTCTGAAGCTTTCTTT. The chain uses TRBV24-1 and TRBJ1-1; 8 bases align to TRBD1. V lost 4 bases to trimming and J lost 6 bases; unmatched junction nucleotides: 9. Germline CDR1 is KGHDR and CDR2 is SFDVKD. The CDR3 contains 15 residues.

This clonotype has a handful of counts. The chain combines TRBV10-3 with TRBJ1-3, with a possible D match to TRBD1 (6 bases). Trimming took off 5 bases at V and 0 bases at J, with 8 bases between the two ends. The CDR3 runs to 14 residues. Per germline, CDR1 ENHRY and CDR2 SYGVKD. The CDR3 region is CAISPGDSGNTIYF. CDR3 DNA: TGTGCCATCAGTCCAGGGGACTCTGGAAACACCATATATTTT.

This clonotype has just a few counts. Since a much larger clone is just one base distant, this may be a read error. This chain uses TRBV20-1 with TRBJ2-1; D may be TRBD1 or TRBD2 (5 bases each). The germline V gene encodes CDR1 DFQATT and CDR2 SNEGSKA (reference sequence). The CDR3 is made up of 11 amino acids. The V and J ends lost 5 bases and 8 bases respectively, with 10 bases between them. This CDR3 is CSAGGLDEQFF. In DNA form, the CDR3 reads TGCAGTGCTGGGGGTCTTGATGAGCAGTTCTTC.

This chain uses TRBV28 with TRBJ2-1, with D possibly TRBD2 on 6 matching bases. V lost 5 bases, J lost 2 bases, and 16 bases lay in between. CDR3 length: 16 residues. Germline lookup yields CDR1 MDHEN and CDR2 SYDVKM. CDR3 sequence: CASSPWTNGTYNEQFF. The CDR3 DNA is TGTGCCAGCAGTCCCTGGACTAACGGGACCTACAATGAGCAGTTCTTC.

J is TRBJ2-3 and V is TRBV11-1, with D possibly being TRBD1 or TRBD2 (5 bases each). From germline, CDR1 is SGHAT and CDR2 FQDESV (reference sequence). The CDR3 extends over 15 amino acids. Trimming took 3 bases from V and 0 from J, leaving 10 bases between them. CDR3 sequence: CASSFNRRSTDTQYF. CDR3 sequence (DNA): TGTGCCAGCAGCTTTAACAGGAGGAGCACAGATACGCAGTATTTT.

This clonotype was picked up many times. The chain has TRBV20-1 and TRBJ2-5; TRBD1 is a possible D gene (5 bases). V gave up 3 bases and J gave up 5 bases, with 13 bases separating them. The CDR3 extends over 13 amino acids. Germline lookup yields CDR1 DFQATT and CDR2 SNEGSKA (reference sequence). CDR3 residues: CSASPGLAETQYF. The CDR3 nucleotides are TGCAGTGCTAGCCCAGGGCTGGCTGAGACCCAGTACTTC.